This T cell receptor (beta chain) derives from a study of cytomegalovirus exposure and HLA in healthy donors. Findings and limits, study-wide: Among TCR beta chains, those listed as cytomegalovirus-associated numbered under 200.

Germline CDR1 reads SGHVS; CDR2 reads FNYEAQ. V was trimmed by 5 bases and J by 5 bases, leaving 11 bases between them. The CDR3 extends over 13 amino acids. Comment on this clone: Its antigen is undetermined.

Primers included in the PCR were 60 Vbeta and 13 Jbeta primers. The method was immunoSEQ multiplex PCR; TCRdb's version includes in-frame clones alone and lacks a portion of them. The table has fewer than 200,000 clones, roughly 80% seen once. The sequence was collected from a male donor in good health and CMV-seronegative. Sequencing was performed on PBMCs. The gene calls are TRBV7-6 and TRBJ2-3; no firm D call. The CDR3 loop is CASSSRVKDTQYF. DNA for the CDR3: TGTGCCAGCAGCAGCCGGGTGAAAGATACGCAGTATTTT.